Listed below are T cell receptor beta chains from one sample, sequenced in a study of T cells expressing NK-cell markers. TCRdb re-called the 5' RACE reads and gives one entry per CDR3 protein, without DNA. The sample data list over 100,000 distinct CDR3 sequences. The sample was blood T cells: a sorted CD56 or NKG2C T cell subset, CD4+ or CD8+ T cells, or bulk PBMC T cells (not recorded which). These receptors were collected from a woman between 18 and 69 years old in good health. Both conserved end residues are part of each CDR3. Fields, in order: V gene, CDR3 length, J gene, CDR3 protein.

>TRBV20-1|15|TRBJ2-2
CSAPGLGYGTGELFF
>TRBV7-8|15|TRBJ2-7
CASSLDLGREWQQYF
>TRBV4-3|14|TRBJ2-1
CASSQDVGGDEQFF
>TRBV4-3|16|TRBJ1-3
CASSQDRGTGGNTIYF
>TRBV7-2|14|TRBJ2-7
CASSLEGGIYEQYF
>TRBV6-2/TRBV6-3|11|TRBJ2-1
CASSYRDEQFF
>TRBV6-1|14|TRBJ1-1
CASRPGAGNTEAFF
>TRBV11-2|16|TRBJ2-1
CASSGGLAGDYNEQFF
>TRBV15|18|TRBJ1-1
CATSSATDWTGVNTEAFF
>TRBV7-9|12|TRBJ2-7
CASSFTGGEQYF
>TRBV6-1|14|TRBJ1-1
CASSGGGGFTEAFF
>TRBV5-6|12|TRBJ1-1
CASSLRTTEAFF
>TRBV29-1|14|TRBJ2-7
CSVEGGGLTYEQYF
>TRBV3-1|17|TRBJ2-1
CASSQERHGLAWNEQFF
>TRBV20-1|13|TRBJ2-1
CSADVSSYNEQFF
>TRBV7-3|15|TRBJ2-2
CASSWGQAGTGELFF
>TRBV5-6|16|TRBJ2-1
CASSPGTSGTNNEQFF
>TRBV29-1|11|TRBJ1-2
CSVRGGFGYTF
>TRBV20-1|12|TRBJ1-1
CSASFMNTEAFF
>TRBV10-1|15|TRBJ2-3
CASSEVGQSTDTQYF
>TRBV7-2|12|TRBJ2-3
CASSSVPDTQYF
>TRBV9|16|TRBJ1-2
CASSVSPRQGGSGYTF
>TRBV20-1|17|TRBJ2-1
CSARSPGTSGVQGEQFF
>TRBV11-2|12|TRBJ2-1
CASSKTHNEQFF
>TRBV18|14|TRBJ2-7
CASSPPKETYEQYF
>TRBV5-4|16|TRBJ2-5
CASTSRGTSVQETQYF
>TRBV11-2|18|TRBJ2-4
CASSSAEGAGEAKNIQCF
>TRBV11-2|12|TRBJ2-1
CASSLVPSEQFF
>TRBV25-1|14|TRBJ2-1
CASSGGASYNEQFF
>TRBV19|15|TRBJ1-1
CASTLQTGRDTEAFF
>TRBV29-1|12|TRBJ1-2
CSVPRQGSGYTF
>TRBV19|11|TRBJ2-1
CASRIADEQFF
>TRBV15|14|TRBJ2-7
CATSSQSQGYEQYF
>TRBV4-3|13|TRBJ2-7
CASSQASGYEQYF
>TRBV3-1|18|TRBJ1-4
CASSPDRDRGLINEKLFF
>TRBV19|15|TRBJ2-2
CASSIDFSGSGELFF
>TRBV29-1|12|TRBJ2-1
CSVAPRPNEQFF
>TRBV9|15|TRBJ2-7
CASSVADGSGYEQYF
>TRBV19|15|TRBJ2-1
CASSIGSGADNEQFF
>TRBV4-3|15|TRBJ2-7
CASSQALFYSYEQYF
>TRBV30|15|TRBJ2-3
CAWSTGLGFTDTQYF
>TRBV9|15|TRBJ1-2
CASSADRLYNYGYTF
>TRBV29-1|15|TRBJ2-3
CSVVGYRQGIDTQYF
>TRBV11-2|15|TRBJ1-2
CASSLDPGLGYGYTF
>TRBV7-9|14|TRBJ2-5
CASSPRGSQETQYF
>TRBV7-8|17|TRBJ2-5
CASSAGTGGEFGETQYF
>TRBV3-1|19|TRBJ1-6
CASSQDWRGRLGSNSPLHF
>TRBV7-9|16|TRBJ2-5
CASSLVGGEIQETQYF
>TRBV10-3|14|TRBJ1-5
CAISPTGANQPQHF